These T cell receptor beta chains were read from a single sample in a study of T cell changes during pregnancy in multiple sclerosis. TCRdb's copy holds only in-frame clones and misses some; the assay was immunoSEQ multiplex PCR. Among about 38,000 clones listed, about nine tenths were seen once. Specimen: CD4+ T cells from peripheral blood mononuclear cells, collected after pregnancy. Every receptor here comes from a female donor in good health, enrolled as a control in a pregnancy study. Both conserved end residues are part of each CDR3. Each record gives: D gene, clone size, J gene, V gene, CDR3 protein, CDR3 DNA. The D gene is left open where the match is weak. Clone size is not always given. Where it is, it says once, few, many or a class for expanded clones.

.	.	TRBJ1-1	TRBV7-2	CASSVGQDSGEAFF	TGTGCCAGCAGCGTCGGCCAAGACTCGGGTGAAGCTTTCTTT
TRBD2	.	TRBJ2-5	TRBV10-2	CASSDGGGGEGETQYF	TGCGCCAGCAGTGACGGGGGCGGGGGGGAGGGAGAGACCCAGTACTTC
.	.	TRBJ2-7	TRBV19	CASSLGPGTNRDEQYF	TGTGCCAGTAGTTTAGGCCCGGGAACAAATCGCGACGAGCAGTACTTC
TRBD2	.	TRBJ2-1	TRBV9	CASSAPGLAGLEQFF	TGTGCCAGCAGCGCGCCGGGACTAGCGGGATTGGAGCAGTTCTTC
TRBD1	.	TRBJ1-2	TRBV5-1	CASSLGTGLYGYTF	TGCGCCAGCAGCTTGGGGACAGGTCTCTATGGCTACACCTTC
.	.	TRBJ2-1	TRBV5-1	CASSPGGSSYNEQFF	TGCGCCAGCAGCCCTGGGGGGAGCTCCTACAATGAGCAGTTCTTC
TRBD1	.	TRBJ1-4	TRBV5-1	CASSMDRPEKLFF	TGCGCCAGCAGCATGGACAGGCCTGAAAAACTGTTTTTT
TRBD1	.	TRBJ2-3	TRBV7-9	CASSPGDRGRDTQYF	TGTGCCAGCAGCCCCGGGGACAGGGGCAGAGATACGCAGTATTTT
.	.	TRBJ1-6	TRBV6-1	CASSPSSYNSPLHF	TGTGCCAGCAGCCCGAGCTCCTATAATTCACCCCTCCACTTT
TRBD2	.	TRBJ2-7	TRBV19	CASSILLAGGVYEQYF	TGTGCCAGTAGTATCCTTTTGGCGGGAGGGGTCTACGAGCAGTACTTC
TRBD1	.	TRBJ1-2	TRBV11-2	CASSLVPSIVQGDGYTF	TGTGCCAGCAGCTTAGTCCCCTCGATTGTACAGGGGGATGGCTACACCTTC
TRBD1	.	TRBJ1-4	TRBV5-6	CASSQGDRTNEKLFF	TGTGCCAGCAGCCAAGGGGACAGAACTAATGAAAAACTGTTTTTT
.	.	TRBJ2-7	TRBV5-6	CASSFSGFYEQYF	TGTGCCAGCAGCTTCTCAGGGTTCTACGAGCAGTACTTC
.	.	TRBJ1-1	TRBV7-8	CASSLTIGYTEAFF	TGTGCCAGCAGCTTAACAATCGGGTACACTGAAGCTTTCTTT
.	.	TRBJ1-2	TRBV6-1	CASRGPSLYGYTF	TGTGCCAGCAGGGGCCCCTCTCTCTATGGCTACACCTTC
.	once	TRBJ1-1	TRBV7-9	CASSFQNTEAFF	TGTGCCAGCAGCTTCCAAAACACTGAAGCTTTCTTT
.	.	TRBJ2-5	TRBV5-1	CASSLGGQETQYF	TGCGCCAGCAGCTTGGGAGGTCAGGAGACCCAGTACTTC
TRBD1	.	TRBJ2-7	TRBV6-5	CASSYKGTGGEQYF	TGTGCCAGCAGTTACAAGGGGACAGGGGGCGAGCAGTACTTC
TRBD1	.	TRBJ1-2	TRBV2	CASSGTGDYGYTF	TGTGCCAGCAGTGGGACAGGCGACTATGGCTACACCTTC
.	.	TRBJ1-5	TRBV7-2	CASSLVHAWGLGNQPQHF	TGTGCCAGCAGCTTAGTCCATGCATGGGGGCTGGGCAATCAGCCCCAGCATTTT
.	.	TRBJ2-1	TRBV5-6	CASSLYGTGYNEQFF	TGTGCCAGCAGCTTGTACGGCACGGGCTACAATGAGCAGTTCTTC
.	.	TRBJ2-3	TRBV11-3	CASSTGLDTQYF	TGTGCCAGCAGCACAGGGTTAGATACGCAGTATTTT
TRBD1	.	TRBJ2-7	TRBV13	CASSSGQGIYEQYF	TGTGCCAGCAGTTCGGGACAGGGAATCTACGAGCAGTACTTC
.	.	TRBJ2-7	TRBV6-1	CASSEPSPEQYF	TGTGCCAGCAGTGAACCCTCCCCCGAGCAGTACTTC
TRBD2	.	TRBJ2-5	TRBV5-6	CASSQQGLALETQYF	TGTGCCAGCAGCCAACAGGGACTAGCGCTAGAGACCCAGTACTTC
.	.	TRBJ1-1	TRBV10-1	CASSEGRHTEAFF	TGCGCCAGCAGTGAAGGGAGGCACACTGAAGCTTTCTTT
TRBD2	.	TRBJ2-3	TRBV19	CASSIPTSGSSGDTQYF	TGTGCCAGTAGTATTCCGACTAGCGGGAGTTCCGGAGATACGCAGTATTTT
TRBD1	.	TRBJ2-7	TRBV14	CASSSDRAASHEQYF	TGTGCCAGCAGTTCTGACAGGGCGGCTTCCCACGAGCAGTACTTC
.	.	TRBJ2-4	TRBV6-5	CATANRFLAKNIQYF	TGTGCCACCGCCAACAGATTTCTAGCCAAAAACATTCAGTACTTC
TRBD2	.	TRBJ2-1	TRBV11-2	CASSLVGLAGENEQFF	TGTGCCAGCAGCTTAGTGGGTCTAGCGGGCGAAAATGAGCAGTTCTTC
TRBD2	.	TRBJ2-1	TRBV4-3	CASSPSSGGRNEQFF	TGCGCCAGCAGCCCGTCTAGCGGGGGGCGGAATGAGCAGTTCTTC
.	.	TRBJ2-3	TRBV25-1	CASSEPSRTDTQYF	TGTGCCAGCAGTGAACCTTCCCGCACAGATACGCAGTATTTT
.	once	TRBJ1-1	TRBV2	CASSDWQKNTEAFF	TGTGCCAGCAGTGATTGGCAGAAGAACACTGAAGCTTTCTTT
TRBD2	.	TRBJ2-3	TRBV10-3	CATPLAAYTDTQYF	TGTGCCACCCCCCTAGCGGCCTACACAGATACGCAGTATTTT
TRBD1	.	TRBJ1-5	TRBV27	CASSQQGGAGNQPQHF	TGTGCCAGCAGTCAACAGGGGGGGGCGGGCAATCAGCCCCAGCATTTT
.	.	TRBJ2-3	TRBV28	CASQARTDTQYF	TGTGCCAGCCAAGCTCGTACAGATACGCAGTATTTT
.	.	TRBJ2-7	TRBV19	CASSLTEEGGEQYF	TGTGCCAGTAGTCTCACCGAGGAGGGTGGCGAGCAGTACTTC
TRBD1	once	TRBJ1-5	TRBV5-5	CASSWDRGNQPQHF	TGTGCCAGCAGCTGGGACAGGGGTAATCAGCCCCAGCATTTT
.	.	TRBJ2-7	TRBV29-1	CSVEDQSSTNLYEQYF	TGCAGCGTTGAAGATCAGTCTAGCACAAACCTCTACGAGCAGTACTTC
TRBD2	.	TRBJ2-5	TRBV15	CATSPRVLAGFWETQYF	TGTGCCACCAGCCCCCGGGTACTAGCGGGATTTTGGGAGACCCAGTACTTC
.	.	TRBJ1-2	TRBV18	CASSPGAGNYGYTF	TGTGCCAGCTCACCAGGGGCCGGTAACTATGGCTACACCTTC
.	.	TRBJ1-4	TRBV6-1	CASSDVRGFGEKLFF	TGTGCCAGCAGTGACGTGAGGGGGTTCGGTGAAAAACTGTTTTTT
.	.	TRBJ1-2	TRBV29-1	CSVDETGRF	TGCAGCGTTGACGAAACAGGACGCTTC
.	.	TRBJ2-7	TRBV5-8	CASSHHRGGDYEQYF	TGTGCCAGCAGTCACCACCGGGGTGGCGACTACGAGCAGTACTTC
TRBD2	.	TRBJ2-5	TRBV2	CASTLLAGGYQETQYF	TGTGCCAGCACCTTACTAGCGGGGGGGTACCAAGAGACCCAGTACTTC
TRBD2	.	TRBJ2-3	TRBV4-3	CASSQDRLAGFADTQYF	TGCGCCAGCAGCCAAGACCGGCTAGCGGGGTTCGCAGATACGCAGTATTTT
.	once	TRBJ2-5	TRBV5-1	CASTREGATYETQYF	TGCGCCAGCACCCGCGAGGGAGCTACCTACGAGACCCAGTACTTC